Following are 7 T cell receptor beta chains from one sample sequenced in a study of cytomegalovirus exposure and HLA in healthy donors (dated by TCRdb to the late 2010s). Library creation used the immunoSEQ multiplex PCR assay. A mixture of 60 forward primers for TCR Vbeta segments and 13 reverse primers for TCR Jbeta segments was used in the multiplex PCR. In its TCRdb copy, this immuneACCESS table keeps in-frame sequences only and misses some clones. Where compared with another copy, unresolved V genes explain less than half of these, and the others have no known cause. This sample has roughly 90,000 clones in its table, and roughly 78% of those were observed once. The top ten clones comprise around 4.3% of the sample. The sequenced sample consisted of PBMCs. The receptors here all came from a middle-aged woman in good health and CMV-seropositive.

This sequence joins TRBV9 and TRBJ2-7, with D perhaps TRBD1 (6 bases). Per the germline V gene, CDR1 is SGDLS and CDR2 is YYNGEE. V shed 3 bases and J shed 7 bases, with 14 bases lying between them. The CDR3 contains 13 residues. CDR3 sequence reads: CASSDDYRVEQYF. The CDR3 nucleotides are TGTGCCAGCAGCGATGACTACAGGGTTGAGCAGTACTTC. Looking up the rest from reference TRBV9 and TRBJ2-7 gives the full variable domain: DSGVTQTPKHLITATGQRVTLRCSPRSGDLSVYWYQQSLDQGLQFLIQYYNGEERAKGNILERFSAQQFPDLHSELNLSSLELGDSALYFCASSDDYRVEQYFGPGTRLTVT.

V and J are TRBV7-9 and TRBJ1-1; 9 bases align to TRBD1. With 5 bases clipped from V and 0 bases from J, the junction kept 4 bases outside the gene matches. Germline V CDR1 and CDR2: SEHNR, FQNEAQ (reference sequence). The CDR3 runs to 15 residues. DNA of the CDR3: TGTGCCAGCAGCCGAGGGACAGGGATGAACACTGAAGCTTTCTTT. It yields the protein CASSRGTGMNTEAFF.

This chain connects TRBV25-1 to TRBJ2-1; tentatively, D is TRBD2 (6 bases). CDR3 length: 16 residues. The V end lost 4 bases, the J end lost 8 bases, and 21 bases lay between the germline ends. From germline, CDR1 is MGHDK and CDR2 SYGVNS. This CDR3 reads CASSGGDSGLAYEQFF. The DNA for the CDR3 is TGTGCCAGCAGTGGAGGGGACTCGGGGTTGGCTTATGAGCAGTTCTTC.

This clone showed up just once. The chain links TRBV7-3 to TRBJ2-1, with D possibly being TRBD2 (7 bases). The CDR3 is made up of 16 amino acids. V lost 4 bases to trimming and J lost 6 bases, with 19 bases between them. The germline gives CDR1 SGHTA, CDR2 FQGTGA. In DNA form, the CDR3 reads TGTGCCAGCAGCTCCTCAGGAGAGGGGGGGACCAATGAGCAGTTCTTC. Amino acids: CASSSSGEGGTNEQFF.

A note on this clone: At one of its ends the junction is not consistent with the germline gene, which may arise from a read error. The rearrangement uses TRBV7-3 and TRBJ2-7; TRBD2 matches 10 bases. This CDR3 comprises 14 residues. CDR1 is SGHTA and CDR2 is FQGTGA in the germline V gene. Written as DNA, the CDR3 is TGTTCCAGCTCCCGGACTAGCGGCTCCTACGAGCAGTACTTC. Translated: CSSSRTSGSYEQYF.

The V call is TRBV4-2, the J call TRBJ2-3; no clear D gene. Per the germline V gene, CDR1 is LGHNA and CDR2 is YNFKEQ. V was pared by 4 bases and J by 10 bases, with 9 bases between. This CDR3 has 11 residues. This CDR3 is CASSRSASQYF. The CDR3 nucleotides are TGTGCCAGCAGCCGGAGCGCTTCGCAGTATTTT.

The rearrangement joins TRBV7-3 to TRBJ2-7; TRBD1 might be the D (7 bases). The CDR3 is made up of 13 amino acids. Germline assignment: CDR1 SGHTA and CDR2 FQGTGA. V was trimmed by 8 bases and J by 7 bases, leaving 18 bases between them. The CDR3 is CASGAGGNGEQYF. The CDR3 coding sequence is TGTGCCAGCGGAGCAGGGGGGAATGGAGAGCAGTACTTC.